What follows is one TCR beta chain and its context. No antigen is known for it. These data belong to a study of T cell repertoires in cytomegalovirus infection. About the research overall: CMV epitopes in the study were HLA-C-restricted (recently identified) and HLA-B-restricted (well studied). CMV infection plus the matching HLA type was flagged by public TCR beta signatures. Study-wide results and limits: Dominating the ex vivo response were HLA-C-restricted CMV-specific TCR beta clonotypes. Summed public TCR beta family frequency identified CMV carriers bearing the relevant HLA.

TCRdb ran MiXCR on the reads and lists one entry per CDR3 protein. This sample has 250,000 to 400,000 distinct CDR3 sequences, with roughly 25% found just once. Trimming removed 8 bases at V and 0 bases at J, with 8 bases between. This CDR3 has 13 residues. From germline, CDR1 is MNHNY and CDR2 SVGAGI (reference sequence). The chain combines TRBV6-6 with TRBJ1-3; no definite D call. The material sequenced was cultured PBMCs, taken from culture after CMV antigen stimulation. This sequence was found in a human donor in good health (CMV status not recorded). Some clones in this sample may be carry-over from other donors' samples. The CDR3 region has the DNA TGTGCCAGCCTGCCCGGCTCTGGAAACACCATATATTTT. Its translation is CASLPGSGNTIYF.